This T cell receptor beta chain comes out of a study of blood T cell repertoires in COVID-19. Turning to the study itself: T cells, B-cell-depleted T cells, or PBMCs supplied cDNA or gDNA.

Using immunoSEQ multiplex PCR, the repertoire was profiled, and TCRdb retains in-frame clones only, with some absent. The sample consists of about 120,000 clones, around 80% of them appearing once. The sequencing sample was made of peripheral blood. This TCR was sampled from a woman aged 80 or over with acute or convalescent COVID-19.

CDR3 in amino acids: CASSGGDGQPQHF. The CDR3 DNA is TGTGCCAGCAGCGGGGGGGATGGACAGCCCCAGCATTTT. The chain joins TRBV28 to TRBJ1-5, with D possibly TRBD1 on 5 matching bases. CDR1 and CDR2 from the germline V gene are MDHEN and SYDVKM. This CDR3 region has 13 residues. The V end lost 6 bases, the J end lost 7 bases, and 13 bases lay between the germline ends.